Given below is one T cell receptor beta chain in context. Its antigen is currently not known. There are no base qualities to consult, and no much larger clone falls within one base. The data were taken from a study of CD8 T cells in Susac syndrome (dated 2019 in TCRdb). Regarding the complete study: Repertoire sequencing was used to test whether CD8+ T cell activation and differentiation in Susac syndrome was antigen driven.

RNA was extracted using the RNeasy kit, and about 0.5 to 1 ug of the RNA was reverse transcribed with random hexamers. The immunoSEQ multiplex PCR assay, which covers 54 Vbeta and 13 Jbeta segments, was used to amplify TCR beta CDR3 regions. PCR amplification bias was corrected by using a synthetic template baseline for primer optimization and computational correction. The source study handled its data this way. Reads were annotated to V, D and J genes according to IMGT and were analyzed with immunoSEQ Analyzer, with only productive sequences retained. To calculate clonality, Shannon entropy was normalized by log2 of the number of productive unique sequences and then subtracted from one. For each patient and control, public and private clones were evaluated among the 100 most prevalent clones. Susac-specific clones were defined as absent from healthy and MS cohorts, over a thousand published viral clones and other ImmuneACCESS disease sequences. In-frame beta chains were kept once TCRdb had trimmed the public reads at Q25 with fastp and called clones with MiXCR. Each CDR3 protein appears once, grouped with its most common genes and DNA. Here the V and J calls rest on TCRdb's processing, not on the authors' analysis. In all, the sample holds 100,000 to 150,000 distinct CDR3 sequences, and about 93% of those were seen once. Together, the top ten hold approximately 0.1% of the sample.

The paper as a whole reports these results and caveats: The TCR sequencing and HLA analysis was acknowledged to have included a relatively small number of individuals.

Peripheral blood CD8+ and CD4+ T cells from healthy donors, Susac syndrome patients and multiple sclerosis patients were profiled using high-throughput TCR beta sequencing. Healthy donors were age- and sex-matched controls. CD8+ TEMRA cells were enriched by FACS, while bulk CD8+ and CD4+ T cells were purified by magnetic negative isolation. Blood was collected in EDTA tubes and processed within 24 hours, with PBMCs isolated through density gradient centrifugation. PBMCs intended for TCR sequencing were cryopreserved in liquid nitrogen and thawed later in a water bath at 37 degrees C. The sorted or isolated CD4+, CD8+ and CD8+ TEMRA cells reached a purity of at least 90%. The material sequenced was CD4+ T cells from PBMCs. This TCR derives from a human donor in good health.

Here the CDR3 is given as CASSPPAREGEQYF. The DNA is as follows: TGTGCCAGCTCACCACCGGCCAGGGAGGGCGAGCAGTACTTC. The sequence is built from TRBV18 and TRBJ2-7, with TRBD2 identical over 7 junction bases. CDR1 KGHSH and CDR2 LQKENI were looked up in the germline V gene. Trimming takes 0 bases off V and 6 bases off J; junction bases not matched to a gene: 5. Spanning cysteine to phenylalanine, the CDR3 consists of 14 amino acids. The CDR3 DNA has 42 bases and is translated from base 1.